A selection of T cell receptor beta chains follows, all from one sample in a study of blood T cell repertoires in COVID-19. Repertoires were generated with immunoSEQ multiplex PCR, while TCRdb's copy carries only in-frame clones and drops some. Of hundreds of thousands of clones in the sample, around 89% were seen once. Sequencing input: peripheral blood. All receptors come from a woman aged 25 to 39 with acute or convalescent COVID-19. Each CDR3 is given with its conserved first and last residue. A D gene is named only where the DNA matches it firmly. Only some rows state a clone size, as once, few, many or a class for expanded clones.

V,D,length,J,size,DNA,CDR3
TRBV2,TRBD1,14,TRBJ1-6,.,TGTGCCAGCAGCGGACAGGGCGAAAATTCACCCCTCCACTTT,CASSGQGENSPLHF
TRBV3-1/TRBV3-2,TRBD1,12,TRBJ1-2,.,TGTGCAATTCAACAGGGGGCCGGTGGCTACACCTTC,CAIQQGAGGYTF
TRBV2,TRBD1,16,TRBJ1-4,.,TGTGCCAGCAGCACCGGCAGGGGGCGGTCTAATGAAAAACTGTTTTTT,CASSTGRGRSNEKLFF
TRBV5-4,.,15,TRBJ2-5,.,TGTGCCAGCAGCTTGGGACAGAATATCCAAGAGACCCAGTACTTC,CASSLGQNIQETQYF
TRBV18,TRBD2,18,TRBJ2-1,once,TGTGCCAGCTCGCCACAAGACATACTAGCGGGGGGGTACAATGAGCAGTTCTTC,CASSPQDILAGGYNEQFF
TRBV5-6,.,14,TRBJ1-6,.,TGTGCCAGCAGCTTGGTCCAGGGAGGTTCACCCCTCCACTTT,CASSLVQGGSPLHF
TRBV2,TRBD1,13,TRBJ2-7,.,TGTGCCAGCAGTGCGGGACAGCCCTACGAGCAGTACTTC,CASSAGQPYEQYF
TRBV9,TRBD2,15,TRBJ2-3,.,TGTGCCAGCAGCGATACTAGCGGCTACACAGATACGCAGTATTTT,CASSDTSGYTDTQYF
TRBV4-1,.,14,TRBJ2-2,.,TGCGCCAGCAGCCAAGTTGTCGGGGCCGGGGAGCTGTTTTTT,CASSQVVGAGELFF
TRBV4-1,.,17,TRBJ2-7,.,TGCGCCAGCAGCCAAAGAGGGCTGGGAGAACTCTCCTACGAGCAGTACTTC,CASSQRGLGELSYEQYF
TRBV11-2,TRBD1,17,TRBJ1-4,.,TGTGCCAGCAGCTCTGGGACAGGGGCCCTCTGGGGGGAAAAACTGTTTTTT,CASSSGTGALWGEKLFF
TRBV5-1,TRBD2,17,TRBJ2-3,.,TGCGCCAGCAGCCCATGGGGCCCAGCGGGGGGGGAAGATACGCAGTATTTT,CASSPWGPAGGEDTQYF
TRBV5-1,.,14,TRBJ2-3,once,TGCGCCAGCAGCTTGGGACTTAGCACAGATACGCAGTATTTT,CASSLGLSTDTQYF
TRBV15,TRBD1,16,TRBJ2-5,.,TGTGCCACCAGCAGAGATCTAGTCGTAGGGGGCGAGACCCAGTACTTC,CATSRDLVVGGETQYF
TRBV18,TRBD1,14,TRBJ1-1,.,TGTGCCACGGGGAAGACAGGGGAGAGCACTGAAGCTTTCTTT,CATGKTGESTEAFF
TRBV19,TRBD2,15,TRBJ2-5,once,TGTGCCAGTAGTCCGGCGGGGGGTTGGAAGGAGACCCAGTACTTC,CASSPAGGWKETQYF
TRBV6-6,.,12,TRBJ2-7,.,TGTGCCAGCAATCAAGGGGTGAGTGAGCAGTACTTC,CASNQGVSEQYF
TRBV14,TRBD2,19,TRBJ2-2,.,TGTGCCAGCAGCCAAGGACTAGCGGGGCCGACAGGGGGGACCGGGGAGCTGTTTTTT,CASSQGLAGPTGGTGELFF
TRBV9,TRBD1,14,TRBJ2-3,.,TGTGCCAGCAACCGGGACAGTAACACAGATACGCAGTATTTT,CASNRDSNTDTQYF
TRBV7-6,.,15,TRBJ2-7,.,TGTGCCAGCAGCTTAGCTGGCGGCTCCTCCTACGAGCAGTACTTC,CASSLAGGSSYEQYF
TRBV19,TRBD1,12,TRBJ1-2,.,TGTGCCAGTAGTCAAGACAGGGGTGGCTACACCTTC,CASSQDRGGYTF
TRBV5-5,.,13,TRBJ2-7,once,TGTGCCAGCAGCGTACAGGGCGCCTACGAGCAGTACTTC,CASSVQGAYEQYF